The clone carrying this T cell receptor beta chain was observed a few times. Its antigen is as yet unknown. Germline CDR1 reads SGHKS; CDR2 reads YYEKEE (reference sequence). The CDR3 is 15 residues long. Trimming removed 4 bases at V and 2 bases at J, with 15 bases between. Reverse transcription of all isolated RNA meant that expressed TCRB transcripts were sequenced. TCRdb's table, derived via immunoSEQ multiplex PCR, lists solely in-frame clones and lacks some. The sample holds fewer than 150,000 clones, 6% to 7.5% seen once. This sample was included in a study of beta chain features in type 1 diabetes. Findings and caveats of the study: The question left open here concerned HLA type influencing TCRB rearrangement. For cells with high TCR expression, cDNA sequencing could yield over-representation.

The sequence derives from a woman in her 30s in good health. The chain recombines TRBV5-5 with TRBJ1-2, with D perhaps matching TRBD1 (6 bases). Sequencing used central memory CD4+ T cells from blood. CDR3 coding DNA: TGTGCCAGCAGCCAAGCATCGGGGGGCAACTATGGCTACACCTTC. Amino acid sequence: CASSQASGGNYGYTF.